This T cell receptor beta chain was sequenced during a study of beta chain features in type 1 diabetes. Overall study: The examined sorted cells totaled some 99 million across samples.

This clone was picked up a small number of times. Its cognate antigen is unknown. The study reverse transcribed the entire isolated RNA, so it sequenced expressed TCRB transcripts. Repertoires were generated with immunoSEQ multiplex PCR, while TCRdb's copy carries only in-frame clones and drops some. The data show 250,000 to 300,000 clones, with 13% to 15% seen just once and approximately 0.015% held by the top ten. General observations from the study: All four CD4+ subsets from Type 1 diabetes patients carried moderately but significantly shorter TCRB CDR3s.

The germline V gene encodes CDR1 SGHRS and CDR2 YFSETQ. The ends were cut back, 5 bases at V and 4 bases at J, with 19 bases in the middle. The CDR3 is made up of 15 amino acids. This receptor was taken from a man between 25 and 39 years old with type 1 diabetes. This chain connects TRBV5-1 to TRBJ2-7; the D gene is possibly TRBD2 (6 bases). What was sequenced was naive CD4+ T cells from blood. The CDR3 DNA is TGCGCCAGCAGAGCCGGGACTCCCGGAATTTACGAGCAGTACTTC. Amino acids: CASRAGTPGIYEQYF.